Listed below are T cell receptor beta chains from one sample, sequenced in a study of T cells in severe cutaneous drug reactions. With the multiplex PCR reads reprocessed, TCRdb shows one record per CDR3 protein and no DNA. The ten most abundant clones cover 7.5% of a sample with about 21,000 distinct CDR3 sequences. The sequenced material came from PBMCs. The receptor source for this set is a human donor with toxic epidermal necrolysis, a severe cutaneous drug reaction. The CDR3 runs from the conserved cysteine through the conserved F or W. Expanded clones get a size class; other rows say once, few or many, or leave the size out.

j_call v_call cdr3_length clone_size cdr3_aa
TRBJ2-7 TRBV3-1 12 NA CASRGRTREQYF
TRBJ2-7 TRBV27 18 NA CASSLRKRIGDSSYEQYF
TRBJ2-1 TRBV19 14 NA CASSIGTGVNEQFF
TRBJ1-1 TRBV19 15 NA CASSPLAGANTEAFF
TRBJ1-2 TRBV27 16 NA CASSLRGTRRGYGYTF
TRBJ2-3 TRBV27 14 NA CASSPGLTADTQYF
TRBJ2-1 TRBV19 16 NA CASSWGGLSVYNEQFF
TRBJ1-2 TRBV2 16 medium-sized CASSEASREINYGYTF
TRBJ2-1 TRBV24-1 16 NA CATSDLRPGSYNEQFF
TRBJ1-2 TRBV7-9 13 NA CASSTGQGYGYTF
TRBJ2-7 TRBV7-9 16 NA CASSMAGTSGYYEQYF
TRBJ2-7 TRBV2 14 NA CASRIAGGIYEQYF
TRBJ2-7 TRBV10-3 14 NA CAISDRDQLYEQYF
TRBJ1-1 TRBV3-1 13 NA CASSLQMNTEAFF
TRBJ1-2 TRBV29-1 15 NA CSVEEWGGDSGGYTF
TRBJ2-3 TRBV5-1 16 NA CASSYKTGTLTDTQYF
TRBJ1-1 TRBV4-1 12 NA CASSHLNTEAFF
TRBJ1-1 TRBV19 14 NA CASSMDGLNTEAFF
TRBJ1-6 TRBV27 15 NA CASSPAAGALSPLHF
TRBJ2-7 TRBV5-1 14 NA CASSLVQGSYEQYF
TRBJ2-7 TRBV5-1 13 NA CASSASTSYEQYF
TRBJ2-4 TRBV2 13 medium-sized CASIEIAKNIQYF
TRBJ1-4 TRBV2 13 medium-sized CASMSTRGEKLFF
TRBJ1-1 TRBV6-2/TRBV6-3 13 NA CASSYGGDIEAFF
TRBJ2-2 TRBV29-1 12 NA CSAQGIGGELFF
TRBJ2-1 TRBV29-1 16 NA CSVERLGLAGVGEQFF